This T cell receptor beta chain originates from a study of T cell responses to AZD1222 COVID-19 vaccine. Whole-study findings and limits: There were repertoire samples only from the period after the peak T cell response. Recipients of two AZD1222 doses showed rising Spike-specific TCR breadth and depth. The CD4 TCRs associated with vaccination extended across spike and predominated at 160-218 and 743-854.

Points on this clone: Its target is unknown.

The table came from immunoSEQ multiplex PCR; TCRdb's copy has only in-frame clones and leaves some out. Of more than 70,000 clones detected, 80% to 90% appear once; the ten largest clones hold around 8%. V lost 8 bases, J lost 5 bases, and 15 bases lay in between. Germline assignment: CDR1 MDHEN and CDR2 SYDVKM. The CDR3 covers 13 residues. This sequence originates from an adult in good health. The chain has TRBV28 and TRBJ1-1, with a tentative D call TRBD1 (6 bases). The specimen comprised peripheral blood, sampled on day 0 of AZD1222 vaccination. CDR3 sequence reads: CASGPGDSTEAFF. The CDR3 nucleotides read TGTGCCAGCGGGCCAGGGGATAGTACTGAAGCTTTCTTT. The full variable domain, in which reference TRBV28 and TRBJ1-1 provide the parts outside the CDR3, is DVKVTQSSRYLVKRTGEKVFLECVQDMDHENMFWYRQDPGLGLRLIYFSYDVKMKEKGDIPEGYSVSREKKERFSLILESASTNQTSMYLCASGPGDSTEAFFGQGTRLTVV.